This TCR beta chain came from a study of T-cell memory formation after mild COVID-19. TCRdb re-called the 5' RACE reads with MiXCR, one entry per CDR3 protein. This sample carries around 130,000 distinct CDR3 sequences, around 15% of them seen once, and the ten largest clones take roughly 5.2%. Study results and limitations: Some clones that responded turned up in pre-infection memory, which suggests that cross-reactive memory joined in.

Trimming cost V 0 bases and J 2 bases, with 13 bases left between them. The CDR3 covers 15 residues. Germline lookup yields CDR1 SQVTM and CDR2 ANQGSEA. On this clonotype itself: The antigen is not known.

The chain links TRBV29-1 to TRBJ2-5; D is uncertain. Sequencing used PBMCs or a T cell subset sorted from them (not recorded which). This TCR came from a man younger than 30 who had mild COVID-19 (a few samples of this study predate the infection). Cell type and time point are not known. The chain's CDR3 is CSVEDVGQTQETQYF. DNA for the CDR3: TGCAGCGTTGAAGATGTAGGGCAGACACAAGAGACCCAGTACTTC. The whole variable domain, filled in from reference TRBV29-1 and TRBJ2-5, reads SAVISQKPSRDICQRGTSLTIQCQVDSQVTMMFWYRQQPGQSLTLIATANQGSEATYESGFVIDKFPISRPNLTFSTLTVSNMSPEDSSIYLCSVEDVGQTQETQYFGPGTRLLVL.